A selection of T cell receptor beta chains follows, all from one sample in a study of T cells in Graves' hyperthyroidism and ophthalmopathy. TCRdb re-derived calls from the multiplex PCR reads in MiXCR, one entry per CDR3 protein. The table shows hundreds of thousands of distinct CDR3 sequences, with roughly 40% occurring only once. Sequencing was performed on blood. All receptors come from a man aged 18-30 years with Graves' hyperthyroidism. CDR3s leave out the opening cysteine and the closing phenylalanine or tryptophan.

CDR3aa: ASSPPGGLNTGELF; j_gene: TRBJ2-2; v_gene: TRBV7-9
CDR3aa: ASSAGRGDEQY; j_gene: TRBJ2-7; v_gene: TRBV9
CDR3aa: ASTFTYEQY; j_gene: TRBJ2-7; v_gene: TRBV2
CDR3aa: ASSSVQGPNSPLH; j_gene: TRBJ1-6; v_gene: TRBV7-6
CDR3aa: ASSSSSGLARGVAYEQY; j_gene: TRBJ2-7; v_gene: TRBV11-2
CDR3aa: SVEGRESGSEQY; j_gene: TRBJ2-7; v_gene: TRBV29-1
CDR3aa: ASSTGRYGYT; j_gene: TRBJ1-2; v_gene: TRBV6-1
CDR3aa: ASSGGGRRTEAF; j_gene: TRBJ1-1; v_gene: TRBV9
CDR3aa: ASSDPGWNSPLH; j_gene: TRBJ1-6; v_gene: TRBV25-1
CDR3aa: ASSRDGGSNEKLF; j_gene: TRBJ1-4; v_gene: TRBV5-1
CDR3aa: ASTVDGELF; j_gene: TRBJ2-2; v_gene: TRBV6-6
CDR3aa: AISLDLNQPQH; j_gene: TRBJ1-5; v_gene: TRBV10-3
CDR3aa: ASTRGQNTEAF; j_gene: TRBJ1-1; v_gene: TRBV9
CDR3aa: ASSQVMAIGEQY; j_gene: TRBJ2-7; v_gene: TRBV4-3
CDR3aa: ASSQEPGLVRYEQY; j_gene: TRBJ2-7; v_gene: TRBV4-2
CDR3aa: ASSRQGGSGANVLT; j_gene: TRBJ2-6; v_gene: TRBV5-1
CDR3aa: AISEGLQNTGELF; j_gene: TRBJ2-2; v_gene: TRBV10-3
CDR3aa: ASSFAGSGGYT; j_gene: TRBJ1-2; v_gene: TRBV7-9
CDR3aa: VSSPPGLQETQY; j_gene: TRBJ2-5; v_gene: TRBV4-2
CDR3aa: AISEDRGLDTGELF; j_gene: TRBJ2-2; v_gene: TRBV10-3
CDR3aa: ASSGTPTYEQY; j_gene: TRBJ2-7; v_gene: TRBV2
CDR3aa: ASSYGENSEAF; j_gene: TRBJ1-1; v_gene: TRBV12-3/TRBV12-4
CDR3aa: SVAYNEKLF; j_gene: TRBJ1-4; v_gene: TRBV29-1
CDR3aa: ASSPWTGSAF; j_gene: TRBJ1-1; v_gene: TRBV18
CDR3aa: ASKGQGTGELF; j_gene: TRBJ2-2; v_gene: TRBV2
CDR3aa: ASGGGTNTGELF; j_gene: TRBJ2-2; v_gene: TRBV19
CDR3aa: ASSTSLAREQY; j_gene: TRBJ2-7; v_gene: TRBV11-2
CDR3aa: ASSSRPRTGGAGANVLT; j_gene: TRBJ2-6; v_gene: TRBV7-2
CDR3aa: ASSIRQTSGNTIY; j_gene: TRBJ1-3; v_gene: TRBV19
CDR3aa: ASSQDWGETYEQY; j_gene: TRBJ2-7; v_gene: TRBV14
CDR3aa: ASSLELDNYGYT; j_gene: TRBJ1-2; v_gene: TRBV7-9
CDR3aa: ASVGQTEAF; j_gene: TRBJ1-1; v_gene: TRBV19
CDR3aa: ASSYFGGETQY; j_gene: TRBJ2-5; v_gene: TRBV6-5
CDR3aa: ASRIPGQGRYSPLH; j_gene: TRBJ1-6; v_gene: TRBV7-9
CDR3aa: ASSESGTVYEQY; j_gene: TRBJ2-7; v_gene: TRBV7-2
CDR3aa: SVAGQASFYEQY; j_gene: TRBJ2-7; v_gene: TRBV29-1
CDR3aa: ASSPLAVNYGYT; j_gene: TRBJ1-2; v_gene: TRBV7-9
CDR3aa: SAREPQGIDEKLF; j_gene: TRBJ1-4; v_gene: TRBV20-1
CDR3aa: ASSLGGARLAGVYEQY; j_gene: TRBJ2-7; v_gene: TRBV4-3
CDR3aa: ASSDQGAGTGELF; j_gene: TRBJ2-2; v_gene: TRBV9
CDR3aa: ASTLGTGGAGQPQH; j_gene: TRBJ1-5; v_gene: TRBV12-3/TRBV12-4
CDR3aa: SVGIGGSGYT; j_gene: TRBJ1-2; v_gene: TRBV29-1
CDR3aa: ASTGTEAF; j_gene: TRBJ1-1; v_gene: TRBV6-6
CDR3aa: ASSWWNGNTGELF; j_gene: TRBJ2-2; v_gene: TRBV7-8
CDR3aa: ASSLPDGTEETQY; j_gene: TRBJ2-5; v_gene: TRBV14
CDR3aa: ASSPLPGGTSYTEAF; j_gene: TRBJ1-1; v_gene: TRBV4-2